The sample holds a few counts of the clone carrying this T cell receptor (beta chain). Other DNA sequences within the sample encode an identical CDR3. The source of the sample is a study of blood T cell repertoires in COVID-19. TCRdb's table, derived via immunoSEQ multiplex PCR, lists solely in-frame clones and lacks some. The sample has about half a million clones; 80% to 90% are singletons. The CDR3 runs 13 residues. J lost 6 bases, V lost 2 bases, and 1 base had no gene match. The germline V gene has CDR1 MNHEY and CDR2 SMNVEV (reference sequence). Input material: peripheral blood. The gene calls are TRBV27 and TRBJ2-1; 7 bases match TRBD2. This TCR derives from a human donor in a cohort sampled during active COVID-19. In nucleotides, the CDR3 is TGTGCCAGCAGTTTACTAGCGGCCAATGAGCAGTTCTTC. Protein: CASSLLAANEQFF.